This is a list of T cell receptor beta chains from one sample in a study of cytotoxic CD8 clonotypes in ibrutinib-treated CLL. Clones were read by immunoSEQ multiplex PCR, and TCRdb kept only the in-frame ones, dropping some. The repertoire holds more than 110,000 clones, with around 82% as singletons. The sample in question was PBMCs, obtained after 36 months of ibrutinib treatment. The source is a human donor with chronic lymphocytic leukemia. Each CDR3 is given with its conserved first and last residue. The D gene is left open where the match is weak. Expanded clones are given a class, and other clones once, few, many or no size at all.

cdr3_aa: CASRPGSPPNQPQHF
cdr3_nt: TGTGCCAGCAGACCGGGGTCTCCGCCTAATCAGCCCCAGCATTTT
j_call: TRBJ1-5
v_call: TRBV2
clone_size: NA
d_call: NA

cdr3_aa: CATRGRGYDEQYF
cdr3_nt: TGTGCCACCAGGGGGCGGGGGTACGACGAGCAGTACTTC
j_call: TRBJ2-7
v_call: TRBV6-1
clone_size: NA
d_call: NA

cdr3_aa: CACSERGRGAYEQYF
cdr3_nt: TGTGCCTGCTCCGAACGGGGCAGAGGAGCCTACGAGCAGTACTTC
j_call: TRBJ2-7
v_call: TRBV30
clone_size: NA
d_call: NA

cdr3_aa: CASTRQGNQPQHF
cdr3_nt: TGTGCCAGTACTAGGCAGGGAAATCAGCCCCAGCATTTT
j_call: TRBJ1-5
v_call: TRBV19
clone_size: NA
d_call: NA

cdr3_aa: CASSFSHRGRREQYF
cdr3_nt: TGTGCCAGCAGCTTTTCTCACAGGGGACGTCGGGAGCAGTACTTC
j_call: TRBJ2-7
v_call: TRBV11-3
clone_size: NA
d_call: TRBD1

cdr3_aa: CASSDLAGGRSPLHF
cdr3_nt: TGTGCCAGCAGTGATCTTGCAGGGGGACGGTCACCCCTCCACTTT
j_call: TRBJ1-6
v_call: TRBV6-1
clone_size: NA
d_call: TRBD1

cdr3_aa: CSARESYEQYF
cdr3_nt: TGCAGTGCTAGAGAGTCCTACGAGCAGTACTTC
j_call: TRBJ2-7
v_call: TRBV20-1
clone_size: NA
d_call: NA

cdr3_aa: CASSYSAGLGNTIYF
cdr3_nt: TGTGCCAGCAGTTACTCCGCAGGGTTAGGAAACACCATATATTTT
j_call: TRBJ1-3
v_call: TRBV6-5
clone_size: NA
d_call: NA

cdr3_aa: CASSRRAFRLGGVSDTQYF
cdr3_nt: TGTGCCAGCAGCCGAAGAGCTTTCAGGCTCGGGGGAGTTTCAGATACGCAGTATTTT
j_call: TRBJ2-3
v_call: TRBV4-2
clone_size: NA
d_call: NA

cdr3_aa: CASSTRPGTSGGTDTQYF
cdr3_nt: TGTGCCAGCAGTACCCGACCCGGGACTAGCGGGGGCACAGATACGCAGTATTTT
j_call: TRBJ2-3
v_call: TRBV28
clone_size: NA
d_call: TRBD2

cdr3_aa: CASSLFGYRGVFENEQFF
cdr3_nt: TGTGCCAGCAGTTTATTTGGGTACAGGGGGGTCTTCGAAAATGAGCAGTTCTTC
j_call: TRBJ2-1
v_call: TRBV28
clone_size: NA
d_call: TRBD1

cdr3_aa: CASSLWSQNYGYTF
cdr3_nt: TGCGCCAGCAGCTTGTGGTCGCAAAACTATGGCTACACCTTC
j_call: TRBJ1-2
v_call: TRBV5-1
clone_size: NA
d_call: NA

cdr3_aa: CASSLSEQETQYF
cdr3_nt: TGTGCCAGCAGCCTTAGCGAGCAAGAGACCCAGTACTTC
j_call: TRBJ2-5
v_call: TRBV4-2
clone_size: NA
d_call: NA

cdr3_aa: CANILAAGIYEQYF
cdr3_nt: TGTGCCAACATTTTGGCGGCCGGTATATACGAGCAGTACTTC
j_call: TRBJ2-7
v_call: TRBV6-5
clone_size: once
d_call: NA

cdr3_aa: CASSPTRSYEQYF
cdr3_nt: TGTGCCAGCAGCCCAACGCGTAGCTACGAGCAGTACTTC
j_call: TRBJ2-7
v_call: TRBV11-2
clone_size: NA
d_call: NA

cdr3_aa: CASRETGGVYGSPLHF
cdr3_nt: TGTGCCAGCAGAGAAACAGGGGGTGTTTATGGTTCACCCCTCCACTTT
j_call: TRBJ1-6
v_call: TRBV25-1
clone_size: few
d_call: TRBD1

cdr3_aa: CASSRAGPSGNTIYF
cdr3_nt: TGCGCCAGCAGTCGGGCAGGGCCCTCTGGAAACACCATATATTTT
j_call: TRBJ1-3
v_call: TRBV5-1
clone_size: NA
d_call: NA

cdr3_aa: CASSFRGGENQPQHF
cdr3_nt: TGTGCCAGCAGTTTTCGGGGCGGTGAAAATCAGCCCCAGCATTTT
j_call: TRBJ1-5
v_call: TRBV28
clone_size: once
d_call: NA

cdr3_aa: CASSQVPWALSGNTIYF
cdr3_nt: TGTGCCAGCAGCCAAGTCCCCTGGGCGCTCTCTGGAAACACCATATATTTT
j_call: TRBJ1-3
v_call: TRBV4-2
clone_size: few
d_call: NA

cdr3_aa: CASSVGLMGSNQPQHF
cdr3_nt: TGTGCCAGCAGCGTGGGCCTCATGGGCAGCAATCAGCCCCAGCATTTT
j_call: TRBJ1-5
v_call: TRBV5-6
clone_size: NA
d_call: NA

cdr3_aa: CASSFPGDEQYF
cdr3_nt: TGTGCCAGCAGCTTTCCCGGGGACGAGCAGTACTTC
j_call: TRBJ2-7
v_call: TRBV7-9
clone_size: NA
d_call: NA

cdr3_aa: CAWTPYNEQFF
cdr3_nt: TGTGCCTGGACCCCTTACAATGAGCAGTTCTTC
j_call: TRBJ2-1
v_call: TRBV30
clone_size: NA
d_call: NA

cdr3_aa: CASTAANTGELFF
cdr3_nt: TGTGCCAGCACAGCCGCGAACACCGGGGAGCTGTTTTTT
j_call: TRBJ2-2
v_call: TRBV6-4
clone_size: once
d_call: NA

cdr3_aa: CASSLVARGTGELFF
cdr3_nt: TGTGCCAGCAGCTTGGTGGCACGCGGCACCGGGGAGCTGTTTTTT
j_call: TRBJ2-2
v_call: TRBV5-4
clone_size: NA
d_call: NA

cdr3_aa: CAWQLGASYGYTF
cdr3_nt: TGTGCCTGGCAACTAGGGGCTTCCTATGGCTACACCTTC
j_call: TRBJ1-2
v_call: TRBV30
clone_size: NA
d_call: NA

cdr3_aa: CASSTQGRGQPQHF
cdr3_nt: TGTGCCAGCAGCACACAGGGGAGGGGCCAGCCCCAGCATTTT
j_call: TRBJ1-5
v_call: TRBV2
clone_size: NA
d_call: TRBD1

cdr3_aa: CASSPSRTGGGSNQPQHF
cdr3_nt: TGTGCCAGCAGCCCAAGCCGGACAGGGGGAGGGAGCAATCAGCCCCAGCATTTT
j_call: TRBJ1-5
v_call: TRBV7-9
clone_size: few
d_call: TRBD1

cdr3_aa: CASSGTSEQFF
cdr3_nt: TGTGCCAGCAGTGGGACATCTGAGCAGTTCTTC
j_call: TRBJ2-1
v_call: TRBV28
clone_size: once
d_call: NA

cdr3_aa: CASSFPSGRALEQYF
cdr3_nt: TGTGCCAGCAGCTTTCCTAGCGGGAGGGCCTTAGAGCAGTACTTC
j_call: TRBJ2-7
v_call: TRBV13
clone_size: NA
d_call: TRBD2

cdr3_aa: CASSEAQVALGDEQYF
cdr3_nt: TGTGCCAGCAGTGAAGCGCAGGTGGCGCTTGGAGACGAGCAGTACTTC
j_call: TRBJ2-7
v_call: TRBV6-1
clone_size: NA
d_call: NA

cdr3_aa: CASSYLAGDNEQFF
cdr3_nt: TGTGCCAGCAGTTACCTAGCGGGGGATAATGAGCAGTTCTTC
j_call: TRBJ2-1
v_call: TRBV27
clone_size: NA
d_call: TRBD2

cdr3_aa: CASSSVGASGNTIYF
cdr3_nt: TGTGCCAGCAGTTCGGTGGGCGCCTCTGGAAACACCATATATTTT
j_call: TRBJ1-3
v_call: TRBV6-6
clone_size: NA
d_call: NA

cdr3_aa: CASSFPGQSYEQYF
cdr3_nt: TGTGCCAGCAGTTTCCCGGGACAGTCCTACGAGCAGTACTTC
j_call: TRBJ2-7
v_call: TRBV28
clone_size: NA
d_call: TRBD1

cdr3_aa: CASSSPTNNQPQHF
cdr3_nt: TGTGCCAGCAGTTCACCGACAAACAATCAGCCCCAGCATTTT
j_call: TRBJ1-5
v_call: TRBV27
clone_size: NA
d_call: NA

cdr3_aa: CASSASGTIYF
cdr3_nt: TGTGCCAGCAGCGCGAGTGGCACCATATATTTT
j_call: TRBJ1-3
v_call: TRBV9
clone_size: NA
d_call: NA

cdr3_aa: CASSPIDTQPQHF
cdr3_nt: TGTGCCAGCAGCCCCATCGACACTCAGCCCCAGCATTTT
j_call: TRBJ1-5
v_call: TRBV11-2
clone_size: NA
d_call: NA

cdr3_aa: CASSQYGDSYEQYF
cdr3_nt: TGTGCCAGCAGCCAATATGGGGACTCCTACGAGCAGTACTTC
j_call: TRBJ2-7
v_call: TRBV11-2
clone_size: NA
d_call: NA

cdr3_aa: CASSPQENYGYTF
cdr3_nt: TGTGCCAGCTCACCACAGGAAAACTATGGCTACACCTTC
j_call: TRBJ1-2
v_call: TRBV18
clone_size: NA
d_call: NA

cdr3_aa: CASSIGVYNYGYTF
cdr3_nt: TGTGCCAGTAGTATCGGTGTATACAACTATGGCTACACCTTC
j_call: TRBJ1-2
v_call: TRBV19
clone_size: few
d_call: NA